The 7 T cell receptor beta chains given below trace back to one sample, sequenced in a study of blood T cell repertoires in COVID-19. The method was immunoSEQ multiplex PCR; TCRdb's version includes in-frame clones alone and lacks a portion of them. Of 85,000 to 95,000 clones listed, 89% are singletons. The specimen was peripheral blood. Receptors originate from a woman of 80 years or more with active COVID-19.

This chain uses TRBV29-1 with TRBJ2-2; a possible D gene is TRBD2 (5 bases). CDR1 and CDR2 (germline): SQVTM, ANQGSEA. This CDR3 has 14 amino acids. V lost 2 bases and J lost 6, with 13 bases in between. The CDR3 reads CSVERVWTSGELFF. The CDR3 bases are TGCAGCGTTGAACGGGTCTGGACTTCCGGGGAGCTGTTTTTT.

The chain carries TRBV23-1 and TRBJ1-2; tentative D call: TRBD1 (6 bases). TRBV23-1 is an ORF, with its function uncertain. This CDR3 contains 17 residues. Trimming cost V 10 bases and J 7 bases, with 31 bases left between them. The DNA for the CDR3 is TGCGCCACCCACTTCTTCGGGGGGGGGCCGCCCCCCGGTGGCTACACCTTC. This gives the protein CATHFFGGGPPPGGYTF.

The V call is TRBV5-6, the J call TRBJ2-7; D not resolved. Looked up from germline, CDR1 is SGHDT and CDR2 is YYEEEE. V lost 0 bases and J 3 bases, leaving 16 bases between the germline ends. This CDR3 spans 16 amino acids. The CDR3 nucleotides are TGTGCCAGCAGCTTGGCCTACGGTAACCCCCTCTACGAGCAGTACTTC. Its protein product is CASSLAYGNPLYEQYF. The complete variable domain, with remaining parts taken from reference TRBV5-6 and TRBJ2-7, reads DAGVTQSPTHLIKTRGQQVTLRCSPKSGHDTVSWYQQALGQGPQFIFQYYEEEERQRGNFPDRFSGHQFPNYSSELNVNALLLGDSALYLCASSLAYGNPLYEQYFGPGTRLTVT.

J is TRBJ2-7 and V is TRBV3-1 (or the pseudogene TRBV3-2); no clear D gene. CDR3 size: 9 residues. Trimming took off 8 bases at V and 7 bases at J, with 6 bases between the two ends. Germline loops: CDR1 LGHDT, CDR2 YNNKEL (reference sequence). CDR3 coding DNA: TGTGCCAGCCACAAAGAGCAGTACTTC. Translating gives CASHKEQYF.

The J gene is TRBJ1-6, the V gene TRBV3-1 (or the pseudogene TRBV3-2); D is possibly TRBD1 (5 bases). The CDR3 length is 13 residues. Germline values: CDR1 LGHDT, CDR2 YNNKEL (reference sequence). V shed 1 base and J shed 8 bases, with 6 bases lying between them. This chain's CDR3 is CASSQGRDSPLHF. For the CDR3, the DNA is TGTGCCAGCAGCCAAGGCAGGGATTCACCCCTCCACTTT.

The V and J genes are TRBV11-2 and TRBJ2-3, with 10 bases fitting TRBD2. CDR3 length: 16 residues. CDR1 and CDR2 (germline): SGHAT, FQNNGV. J was trimmed by 6 bases and V by 1 base; bases with no gene match: 7. The CDR3 protein is CASSLASSGSADTQYF. CDR3 nucleotides: TGTGCCAGCAGCTTAGCTTCTAGCGGGAGTGCCGATACGCAGTATTTT. Based on the CDR3 plus reference TRBV11-2 and TRBJ2-3, the full variable domain is EAGVAQSPRYKIIEKRQSVAFWCNPISGHATLYWYQQILGQGPKLLIQFQNNGVVDDSQLPKDRFSAERLKGVDSTLKIQPAKLEDSAVYLCASSLASSGSADTQYFGPGTRLTVL.

The chain is built from TRBV7-3 and TRBJ2-2; tentative D call: TRBD2 (6 bases). CDR3 length: 13 residues. The V gene lost 4 bases and the J gene lost 6 bases, with 9 bases spanning the gap. CDR1 is SGHTA and CDR2 is FQGTGA in the germline V gene. CDR3: CASSSGSSGELFF. The CDR3 DNA follows: TGTGCCAGCAGCTCCGGGAGCTCCGGGGAGCTGTTTTTT.